The T cell receptor beta chain under discussion was sequenced for a study of technical replicates of blood from four donors. J was trimmed by 0 bases and V by 2 bases; bases with no gene match: 7. CDR1 is LGHNA, CDR2 YNFKEQ, per germline. The CDR3 sequence is 18 residues long. The repertoire was sequenced with immunoSEQ multiplex PCR; TCRdb's copy has only in-frame clones and lacks some. Here the sample spans around 72,000 clones, around 91% being singletons. The TCR was taken from a human donor in good health. Some clones in this sample may be carry-over from other donors' samples. Input material: T cells isolated from PBMCs. V is TRBV4-2 and J is TRBJ2-2; 9 positions agree with TRBD2. This CDR3 reads CASSQLLSGRSNTGELFF. The CDR3 DNA reads as TGTGCCAGCAGCCAATTACTAAGCGGGAGGTCGAACACCGGGGAGCTGTTTTTT.